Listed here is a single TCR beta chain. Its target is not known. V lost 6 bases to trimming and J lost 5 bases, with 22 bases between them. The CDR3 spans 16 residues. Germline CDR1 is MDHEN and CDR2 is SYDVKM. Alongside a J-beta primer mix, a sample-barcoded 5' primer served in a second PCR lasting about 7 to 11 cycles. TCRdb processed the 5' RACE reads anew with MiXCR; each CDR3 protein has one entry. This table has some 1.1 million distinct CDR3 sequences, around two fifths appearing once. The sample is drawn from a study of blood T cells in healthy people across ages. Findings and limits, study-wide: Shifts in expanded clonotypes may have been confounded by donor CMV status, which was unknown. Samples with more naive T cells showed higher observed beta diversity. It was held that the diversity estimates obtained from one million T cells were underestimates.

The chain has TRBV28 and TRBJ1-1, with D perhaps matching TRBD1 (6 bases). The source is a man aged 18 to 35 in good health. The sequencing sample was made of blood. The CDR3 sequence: CASRPPRGPSRTEAFF. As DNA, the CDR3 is TGTGCCAGCAGGCCGCCCCGGGGGCCCTCCAGAACTGAAGCTTTCTTT.